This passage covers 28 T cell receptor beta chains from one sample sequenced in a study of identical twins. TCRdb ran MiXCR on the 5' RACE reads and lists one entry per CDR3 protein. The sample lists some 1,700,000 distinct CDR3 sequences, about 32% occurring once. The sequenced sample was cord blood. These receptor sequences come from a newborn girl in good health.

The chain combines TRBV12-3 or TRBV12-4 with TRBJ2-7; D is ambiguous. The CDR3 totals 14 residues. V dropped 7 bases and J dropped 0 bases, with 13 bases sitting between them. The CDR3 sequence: CASTEWASSYEQYF. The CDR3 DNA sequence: TGTGCCAGCACCGAATGGGCCAGCTCCTACGAGCAGTACTTC.

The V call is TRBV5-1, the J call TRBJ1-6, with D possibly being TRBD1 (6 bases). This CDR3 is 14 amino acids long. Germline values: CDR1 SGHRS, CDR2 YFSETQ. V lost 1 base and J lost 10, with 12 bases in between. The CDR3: CASSLTGISSPLHF. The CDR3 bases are TGCGCCAGCAGCTTGACAGGGATTAGCTCACCCCTCCACTTT.

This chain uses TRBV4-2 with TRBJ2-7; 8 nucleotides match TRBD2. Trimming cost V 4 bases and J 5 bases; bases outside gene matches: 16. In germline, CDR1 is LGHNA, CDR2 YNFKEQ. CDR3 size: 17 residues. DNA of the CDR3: TGTGCCAGCAGCCCAGAAGGGGGGACTAGAATCCGGCACGAGCAGTACTTC. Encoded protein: CASSPEGGTRIRHEQYF.

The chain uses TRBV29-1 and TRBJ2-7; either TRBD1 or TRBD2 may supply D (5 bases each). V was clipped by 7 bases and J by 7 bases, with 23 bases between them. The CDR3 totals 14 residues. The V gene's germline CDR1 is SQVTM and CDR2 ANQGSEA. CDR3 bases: TGCAGCGGACCCGGCCGGGGCTCCTACAATGAGCAGTACTTC. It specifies CSGPGRGSYNEQYF.

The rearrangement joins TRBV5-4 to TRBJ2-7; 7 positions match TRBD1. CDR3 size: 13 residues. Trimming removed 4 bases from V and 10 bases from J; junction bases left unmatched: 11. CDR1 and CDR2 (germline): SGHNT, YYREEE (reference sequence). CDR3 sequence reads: CASSLHTGQNQYF. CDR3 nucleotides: TGTGCCAGCAGCCTCCACACGGGACAGAATCAGTACTTC.

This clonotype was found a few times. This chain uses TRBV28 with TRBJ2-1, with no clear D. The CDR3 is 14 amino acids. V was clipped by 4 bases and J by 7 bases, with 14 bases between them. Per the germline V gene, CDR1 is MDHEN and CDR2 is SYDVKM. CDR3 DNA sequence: TGTGCCAGCAGTTCGGCCACCCTCTTGAATGAGCAGTTCTTC. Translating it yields CASSSATLLNEQFF. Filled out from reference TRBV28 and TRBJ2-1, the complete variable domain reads DVKVTQSSRYLVKRTGEKVFLECVQDMDHENMFWYRQDPGLGLRLIYFSYDVKMKEKGDIPEGYSVSREKKERFSLILESASTNQTSMYLCASSSATLLNEQFFGPGTRLTVL.

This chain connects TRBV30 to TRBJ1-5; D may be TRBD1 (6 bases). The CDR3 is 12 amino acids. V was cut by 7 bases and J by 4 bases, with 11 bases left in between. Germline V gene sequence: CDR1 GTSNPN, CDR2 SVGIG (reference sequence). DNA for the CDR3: TGTGCCTATGGACAGCTTAATCAGCCCCAGCATTTT. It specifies CAYGQLNQPQHF.

The CDR3 DNA is TGTGCCAGCAGGCCCCGACGGGTCCCAAAGGCTTTCTTT. Protein: CASRPRRVPKAFF. The chain couples TRBV27 to TRBJ1-1; D uncertain. The CDR3 is 13 amino acids. The V gene lost 6 bases and the J gene lost 11 bases, with 19 bases spanning the gap. The germline CDR1 and CDR2 sequences are MNHEY and SMNVEV (reference sequence).

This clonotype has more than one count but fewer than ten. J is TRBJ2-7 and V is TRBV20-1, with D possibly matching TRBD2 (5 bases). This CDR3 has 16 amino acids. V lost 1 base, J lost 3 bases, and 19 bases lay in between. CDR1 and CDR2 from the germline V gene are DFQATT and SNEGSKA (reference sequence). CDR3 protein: CSARVDGAELSYEQYF. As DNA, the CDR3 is TGCAGTGCTAGAGTCGACGGAGCGGAGCTCAGCTACGAGCAGTACTTC.

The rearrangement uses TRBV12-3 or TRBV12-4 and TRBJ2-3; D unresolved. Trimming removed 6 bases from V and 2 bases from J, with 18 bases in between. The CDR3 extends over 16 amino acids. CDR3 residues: CASSFRNGPLTDTQYF. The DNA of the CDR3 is TGTGCCAGCAGCTTTAGGAACGGACCGCTCACAGATACGCAGTATTTT.

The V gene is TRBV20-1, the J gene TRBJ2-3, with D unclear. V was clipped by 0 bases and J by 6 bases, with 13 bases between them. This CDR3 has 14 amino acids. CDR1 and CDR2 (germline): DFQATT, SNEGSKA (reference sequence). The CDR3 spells CSARDERKADTQYF. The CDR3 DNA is TGCAGTGCTAGAGATGAGAGAAAAGCCGATACGCAGTATTTT.

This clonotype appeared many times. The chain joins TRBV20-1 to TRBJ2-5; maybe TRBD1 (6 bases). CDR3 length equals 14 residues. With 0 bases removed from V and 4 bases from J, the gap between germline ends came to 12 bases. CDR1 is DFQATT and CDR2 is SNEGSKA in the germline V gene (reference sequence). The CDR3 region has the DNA TGCAGTGCTAGAGATCCACACAGGGTAGAGACCCAGTACTTC. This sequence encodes CSARDPHRVETQYF.

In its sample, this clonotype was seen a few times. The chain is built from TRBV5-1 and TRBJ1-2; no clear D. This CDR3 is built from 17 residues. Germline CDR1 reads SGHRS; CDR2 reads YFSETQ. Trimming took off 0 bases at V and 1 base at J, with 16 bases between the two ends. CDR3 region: CASSLEGDSYRNYGYTF. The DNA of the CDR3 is TGCGCCAGCAGCTTGGAGGGCGACTCTTACCGTAACTATGGCTACACCTTC. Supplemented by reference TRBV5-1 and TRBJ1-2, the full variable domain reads KAGVTQTPRYLIKTRGQQVTLSCSPISGHRSVSWYQQTPGQGLQFLFEYFSETQRNKGNFPGRFSGRQFSNSRSEMNVSTLELGDSALYLCASSLEGDSYRNYGYTFGSGTRLTVV.

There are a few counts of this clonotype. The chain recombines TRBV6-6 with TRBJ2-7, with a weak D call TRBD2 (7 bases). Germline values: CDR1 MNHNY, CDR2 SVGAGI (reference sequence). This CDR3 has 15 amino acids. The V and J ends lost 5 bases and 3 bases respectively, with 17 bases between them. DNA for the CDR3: TGTGCCAGCAGTCGCGGGGGCCGCGCTTACTACGAGCAGTACTTC. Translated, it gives CASSRGGRAYYEQYF.

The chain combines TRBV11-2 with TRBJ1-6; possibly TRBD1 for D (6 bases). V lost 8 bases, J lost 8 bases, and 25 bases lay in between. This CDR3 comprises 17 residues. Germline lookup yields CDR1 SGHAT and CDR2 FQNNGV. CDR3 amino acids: CASRALRPGVRDSPLHF. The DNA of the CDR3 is TGTGCCAGCCGAGCCCTACGTCCAGGGGTGAGAGATTCACCCCTCCACTTT.

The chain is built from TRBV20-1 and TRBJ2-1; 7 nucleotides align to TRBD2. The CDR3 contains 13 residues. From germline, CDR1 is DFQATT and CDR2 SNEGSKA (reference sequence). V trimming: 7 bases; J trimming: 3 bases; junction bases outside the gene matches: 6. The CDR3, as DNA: TGCAGTGGTAGGGAGGGGATCTACAATGAGCAGTTCTTC. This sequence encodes CSGREGIYNEQFF.

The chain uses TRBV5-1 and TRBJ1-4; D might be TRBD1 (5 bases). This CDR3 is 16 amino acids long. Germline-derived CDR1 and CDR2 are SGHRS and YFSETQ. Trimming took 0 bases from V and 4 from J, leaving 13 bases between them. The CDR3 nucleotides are TGCGCCAGCAGCTTGGAGTTTCGGGACGGTAATGAAAAACTGTTTTTT. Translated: CASSLEFRDGNEKLFF.

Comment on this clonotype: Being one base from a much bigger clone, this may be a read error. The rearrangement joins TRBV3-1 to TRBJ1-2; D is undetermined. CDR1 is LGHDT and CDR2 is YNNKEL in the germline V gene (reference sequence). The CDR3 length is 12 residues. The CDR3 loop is CASSRPNYGCTF. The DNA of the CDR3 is TGTGCCAGCAGCCGGCCTAACTATGGCTGCACCTTC.

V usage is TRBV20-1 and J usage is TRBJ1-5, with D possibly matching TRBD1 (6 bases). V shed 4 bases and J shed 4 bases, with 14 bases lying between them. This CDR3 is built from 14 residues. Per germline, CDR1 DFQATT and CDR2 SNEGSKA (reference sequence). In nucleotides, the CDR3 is TGCAGTGCTATCTCGGGGGCAGGGAATCAGCCCCAGCATTTT. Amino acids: CSAISGAGNQPQHF.

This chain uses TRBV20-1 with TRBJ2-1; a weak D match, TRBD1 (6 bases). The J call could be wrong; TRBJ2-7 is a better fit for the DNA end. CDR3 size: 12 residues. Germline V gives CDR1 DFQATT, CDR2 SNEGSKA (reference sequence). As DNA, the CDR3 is TGCAGTGCCCCTGACAGGTACAATGAGCAGTACTTC. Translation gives CSAPDRYNEQYF.

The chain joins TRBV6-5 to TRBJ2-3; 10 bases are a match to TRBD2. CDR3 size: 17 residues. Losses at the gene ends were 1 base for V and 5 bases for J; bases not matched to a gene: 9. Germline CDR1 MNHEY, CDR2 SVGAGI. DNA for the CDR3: TGTGCCAGCAGTTACTTATCTCTAGCGGGAGTTGAAGATACGCAGTATTTT. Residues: CASSYLSLAGVEDTQYF.

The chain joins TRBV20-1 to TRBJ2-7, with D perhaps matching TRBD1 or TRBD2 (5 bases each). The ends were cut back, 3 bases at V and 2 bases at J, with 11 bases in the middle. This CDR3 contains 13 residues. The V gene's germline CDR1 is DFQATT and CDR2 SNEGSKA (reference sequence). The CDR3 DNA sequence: TGCAGTGCTAGGAAACGGGACCCCTACGAGCAGTACTTC. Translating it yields CSARKRDPYEQYF.

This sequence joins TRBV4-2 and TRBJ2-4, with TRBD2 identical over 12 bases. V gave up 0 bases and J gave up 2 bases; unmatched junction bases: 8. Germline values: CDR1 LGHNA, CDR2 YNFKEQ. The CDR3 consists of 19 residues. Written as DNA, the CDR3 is TGTGCCAGCAGCCAAGACCCTAGCGGGGGGGCCGCGACCAAAAACATTCAGTACTTC. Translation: CASSQDPSGGAATKNIQYF.

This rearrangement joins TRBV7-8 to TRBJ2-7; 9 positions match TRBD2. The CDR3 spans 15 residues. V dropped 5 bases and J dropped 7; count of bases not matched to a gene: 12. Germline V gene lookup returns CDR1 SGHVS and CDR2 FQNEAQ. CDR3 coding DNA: TGTGCCAGCAGCCCCGATAGCGGGAGTGTCAATGAGCAGTACTTC. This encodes CASSPDSGSVNEQYF.

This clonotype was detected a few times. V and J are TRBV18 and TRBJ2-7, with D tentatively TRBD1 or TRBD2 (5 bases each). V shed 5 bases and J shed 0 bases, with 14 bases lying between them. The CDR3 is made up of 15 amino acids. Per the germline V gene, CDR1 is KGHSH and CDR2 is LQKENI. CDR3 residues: CASSTRGVSSYEQYF. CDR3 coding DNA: TGTGCCAGCTCAACCCGGGGCGTTAGCTCCTACGAGCAGTACTTC.

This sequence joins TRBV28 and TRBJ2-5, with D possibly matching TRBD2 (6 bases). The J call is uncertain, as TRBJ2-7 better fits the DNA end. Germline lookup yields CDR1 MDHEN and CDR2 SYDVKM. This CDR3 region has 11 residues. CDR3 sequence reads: CASRTRREQYF. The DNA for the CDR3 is TGTGCCAGCAGGACTAGGCGCGAGCAGTACTTC.

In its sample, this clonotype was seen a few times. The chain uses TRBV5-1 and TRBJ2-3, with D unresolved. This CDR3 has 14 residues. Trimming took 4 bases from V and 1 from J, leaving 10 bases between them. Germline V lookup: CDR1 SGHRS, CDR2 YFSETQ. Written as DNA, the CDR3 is TGCGCCAGCAGCAAGAGTGGGGGCACAGATACGCAGTATTTT. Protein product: CASSKSGGTDTQYF.

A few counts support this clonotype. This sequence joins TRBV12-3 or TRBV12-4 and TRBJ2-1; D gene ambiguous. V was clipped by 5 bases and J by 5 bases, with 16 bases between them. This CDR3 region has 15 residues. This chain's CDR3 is CASSPRKLRHNEQFF. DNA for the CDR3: TGTGCCAGCAGTCCCCGGAAGCTTAGACACAATGAGCAGTTCTTC.